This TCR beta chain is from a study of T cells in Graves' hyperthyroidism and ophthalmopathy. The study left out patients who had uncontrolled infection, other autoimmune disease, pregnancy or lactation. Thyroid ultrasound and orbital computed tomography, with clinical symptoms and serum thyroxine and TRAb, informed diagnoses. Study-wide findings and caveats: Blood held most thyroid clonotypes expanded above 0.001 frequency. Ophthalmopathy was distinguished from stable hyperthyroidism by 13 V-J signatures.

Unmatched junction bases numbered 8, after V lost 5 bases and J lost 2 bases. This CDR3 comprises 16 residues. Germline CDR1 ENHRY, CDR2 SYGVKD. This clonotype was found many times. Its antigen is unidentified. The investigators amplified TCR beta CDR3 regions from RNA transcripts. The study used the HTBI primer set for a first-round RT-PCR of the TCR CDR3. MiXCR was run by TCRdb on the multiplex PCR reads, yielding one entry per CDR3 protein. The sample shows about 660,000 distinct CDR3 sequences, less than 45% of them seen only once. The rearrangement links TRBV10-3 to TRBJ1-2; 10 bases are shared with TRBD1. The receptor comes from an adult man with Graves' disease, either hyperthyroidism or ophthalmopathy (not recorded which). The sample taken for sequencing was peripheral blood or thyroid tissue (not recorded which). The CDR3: CAISRLGTGENYGYTF. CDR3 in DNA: TGTGCCATCAGTCGACTCGGGACAGGGGAGAACTATGGCTACACCTTC.